This TCR beta chain was captured in a study of blood T cell repertoires in COVID-19. Study-level information: Researchers got acute and convalescent COVID-19 samples from the United States, Italy and Spain. PBMCs, B-cell-depleted T cells, or T cells provided the cDNA or gDNA that made up the material.

Per the original data handling: From reference gene primer amplification, estimates of nucleated cell counts were derived. Produced via immunoSEQ multiplex PCR; TCRdb's table is partial and in-frame only. The V and J calls and clone size are taken from that table; D and trimming were inferred from the DNA. Of over 150,000 clones listed, approximately 90% are singletons. Per germline, CDR1 SGHRS and CDR2 YFSETQ. This CDR3 comprises 14 residues. V lost 2 bases and J lost 5; bases outside the gene matches: 7. The sequencing input was peripheral blood. The receptor's source is a woman aged 55 to 70 who had recovered from COVID-19. This chain connects TRBV5-1 to TRBJ2-7; 7 positions agree with TRBD1. The CDR3 reads CASSLGTAMDEQYF. The CDR3 region has the DNA TGCGCCAGCAGCTTAGGGACAGCTATGGACGAGCAGTACTTC.